This T cell receptor (beta chain) was sequenced in a study of graft-versus-host responses after intestinal transplantation. Sequenced by immunoSEQ multiplex PCR; TCRdb stores in-frame clones only, minus some. This table holds around 400 clones, about nine tenths found once. There are 19 residues in the CDR3. The V end lost 0 bases, the J end lost 5 bases, and 25 bases lay between the germline ends. From germline, CDR1 is MGHRA and CDR2 YSYEKL. V and J are TRBV4-1 and TRBJ2-5; a weak D match, TRBD2 (5 bases). This clonotype originated in a human patient who received an intestinal transplant, so some T cells may come from the graft donor. Here the sequenced sample was PBMCs, taken about 5 days after intestinal transplant. The CDR3 nucleotides are TGCGCCAGCAGCCAAGACCCCACAGCAGCAGGTTCCAAGCGGGAGACCCAGTACTTC. Its protein is CASSQDPTAAGSKRETQYF.